Shown below are 13 T cell receptor beta chains from a single sample sequenced in a study of cytomegalovirus exposure and HLA in healthy donors. Clones were read by immunoSEQ multiplex PCR, and TCRdb kept only the in-frame ones, dropping some. The sample has some 270,000 clones; 65% to 90% are singletons. The sequenced sample was PBMCs. All receptors derive from a woman between 18 and 29 years old in good health and CMV-seronegative.

V usage is TRBV5-1 and J usage is TRBJ1-1; no clear D. The CDR3 contains 14 residues. The V and J ends lost 4 bases and 1 base respectively, with 11 bases between them. Germline loops: CDR1 SGHRS, CDR2 YFSETQ. Here the CDR3 DNA reads TGCGCCAGCAGCCTGCTGGAGAAGAACACTGAAGCTTTCTTT. It encodes CASSLLEKNTEAFF.

This chain links TRBV28 with TRBJ1-6, with D uncertain. The V gene's germline CDR1 is MDHEN and CDR2 SYDVKM. This CDR3 has 13 residues. V was clipped by 7 bases and J by 16 bases, with 20 bases between them. In nucleotides, the CDR3 is TGTGCCAGCACCCTTGTTCGGGTCGGACTGCTCCACTTT. This encodes CASTLVRVGLLHF.

The count of this clone is one. The chain combines TRBV27 with TRBJ1-3; possibly TRBD1 for D (5 bases). Germline CDR1 is MNHEY and CDR2 is SMNVEV (reference sequence). Trimming removed 5 bases from V and 4 bases from J, with 9 bases in between. This CDR3 contains 13 residues. CDR3 amino acids: CASSTGGGNTIYF. CDR3 nucleotides: TGTGCCAGCAGTACAGGTGGAGGAAACACCATATATTTT.

The rearrangement joins TRBV4-1 to TRBJ2-7; no clear D gene. This CDR3 comprises 13 residues. Trimming removed 1 base from V and 2 bases from J, with 6 bases in between. The germline V gene encodes CDR1 MGHRA and CDR2 YSYEKL. The CDR3 reads CASSQVQAYEQYF. The DNA for the CDR3 is TGCGCCAGCAGCCAAGTCCAGGCCTACGAGCAGTACTTC.

This chain connects TRBV18 to TRBJ2-1; 8 nucleotides match TRBD2. With V trimmed by 3 bases and J by 4 bases, 11 bases remained unmatched. This CDR3 contains 17 residues. Germline CDR1 and CDR2: KGHSH and LQKENI. The CDR3 sequence is CASSPGIPGGIYNEQFF. The DNA of the CDR3 is TGTGCCAGCTCACCCGGTATCCCGGGAGGGATTTACAATGAGCAGTTCTTC.

V is TRBV7-9 and J is TRBJ2-7, with 8 nucleotides matching TRBD2. Unmatched junction bases numbered 16, after V lost 3 bases and J lost 3 bases. Germline V gene sequence: CDR1 SEHNR, CDR2 FQNEAQ (reference sequence). The CDR3 contains 18 residues. This CDR3 is CASSFPGGIAARGYEQYF. CDR3 DNA: TGTGCCAGCAGCTTTCCGGGGGGGATAGCGGCCCGCGGCTACGAGCAGTACTTC.

The chain has TRBV27 and TRBJ1-5, with D maybe TRBD1 (5 bases). The V end was cut by 6 bases, the J end by 5 bases, with 26 bases between. The CDR3 contains 18 residues. CDR1 and CDR2 (germline): MNHEY, SMNVEV (reference sequence). CDR3 sequence (DNA): TGTGCCAGCAGCCTGGGGCCAGGCCTAAGAGCTGACGATCAGCCCCAGCATTTT. Translating it yields CASSLGPGLRADDQPQHF.

This clone showed up just a few times. The chain has TRBV11-3 and TRBJ1-1, with D hard to call. This CDR3 contains 13 residues. V was trimmed by 3 bases and J by 4 bases, leaving 9 bases between them. Germline V lookup: CDR1 SGHNT, CDR2 YENEEA. The CDR3: CASSLVRGTEAFF. The CDR3 DNA sequence: TGTGCCAGCAGCTTGGTCCGGGGCACTGAAGCTTTCTTT.

The genes are TRBV14 and TRBJ1-5; D is undetermined. V gave up 4 bases and J gave up 9 bases, with 7 bases separating them. The germline gives CDR1 SGHDN, CDR2 FVKESK. This CDR3 has 11 amino acids. The CDR3 bases are TGTGCCAGCAGCCTGCCGGGGCCCCAGCATTTT. Translated, it gives CASSLPGPQHF.

With regard to this clone: At one boundary the junction diverges from the germline segment, which might be a read error. The chain joins TRBV6-6 to TRBJ2-6, with D perhaps TRBD1 (5 bases). Germline CDR1 is MNHNY and CDR2 is SVGAGI (reference sequence). This CDR3 contains 12 residues. This chain's CDR3 is CASSSGANVLTF. CDR3 DNA: TGTGCCAGCAGTTCTGGGGCCAATGTCCTGACTTTC.

The chain uses TRBV2 and TRBJ1-4, with TRBD1 matching over 7 bases. The CDR3 covers 13 residues. The trim removed 5 bases at V and 8 bases at J, leaving 5 bases unmatched. Germline assignment: CDR1 SNHLY and CDR2 FYNNEI. CDR3 nucleotide sequence: TGTGCCAGCAGTCCCGGGACAGTCGAAAAACTGTTTTTT. Translation: CASSPGTVEKLFF.

V usage is TRBV11-3 and J usage is TRBJ2-7, with 12 positions matching TRBD1. Germline values: CDR1 SGHNT, CDR2 YENEEA. V lost 0 bases to trimming and J lost 2 bases; unmatched junction nucleotides: 5. The length of the CDR3 is 17 residues. The CDR3 is CASSLDRGTGGTYEQYF. The CDR3 DNA reads as TGTGCCAGCAGCTTAGATAGAGGGACAGGGGGCACCTACGAGCAGTACTTC.

The rearrangement joins TRBV5-6 to TRBJ1-1, with D maybe TRBD1 (5 bases). With 0 bases removed from V and 3 bases from J, the gap between germline ends came to 15 bases. The CDR3 length is 16 residues. Germline CDR1 and CDR2: SGHDT and YYEEEE. CDR3 amino acids: CASSLEGRWGDTEAFF. DNA for the CDR3: TGTGCCAGCAGCTTGGAAGGGCGGTGGGGGGACACTGAAGCTTTCTTT.